The 22 T cell receptor beta chains presented below share a single source sample, sequenced in a study of cytotoxic CD8 clonotypes in ibrutinib-treated CLL. Sequenced by immunoSEQ multiplex PCR; TCRdb stores in-frame clones only, minus some. This repertoire shows approximately 100,000 clones, 70% to 85% found once; its top ten account for about 30%. The material sequenced was PBMCs, taken after 12 months of ibrutinib treatment. These receptor sequences come from a human donor with chronic lymphocytic leukemia.

The chain carries TRBV5-5 and TRBJ1-2; D call uncertain. This CDR3 spans 13 amino acids. Germline assignment: CDR1 SGHKS and CDR2 YYEKEE (reference sequence). Deletions cut 4 bases from V and 4 bases from J, with 11 bases between. The CDR3 nucleotides read TGTGCCAGCAGCCTGGACGGCATCTATGGCTACACCTTC. Residues: CASSLDGIYGYTF.

This chain uses TRBV7-2 with TRBJ2-7; TRBD2 agrees at 10 bases. With V trimmed by 7 bases and J by 7 bases, 10 bases remained unmatched. There are 14 residues in the CDR3. Looked up from germline, CDR1 is SGHTA and CDR2 is FQGNSA. This CDR3 reads CASKKASGGGEQYF. The CDR3 coding sequence is TGTGCCAGCAAAAAGGCTAGCGGGGGTGGTGAGCAGTACTTC.

This chain links TRBV7-9 with TRBJ1-3; D not certain. The CDR3 covers 15 residues. Germline-derived CDR1 and CDR2 are SEHNR and FQNEAQ (reference sequence). V lost 2 bases to trimming and J lost 4 bases, with 12 bases between them. The CDR3, as DNA: TGTGCCAGCAGCTTAATGTCCGCGGAGGGAAACACCATATATTTT. This sequence encodes CASSLMSAEGNTIYF.

At least ten counts were recorded for this clone. This sequence joins TRBV5-6 and TRBJ2-1, with 9 bases fitting TRBD1. The germline gives CDR1 SGHDT, CDR2 YYEEEE. The CDR3 runs 11 residues. Trimming cost V 3 bases and J 14 bases; bases outside gene matches: 3. CDR3 amino acids: CASSYGTGKFF. CDR3 sequence (DNA): TGTGCCAGCAGCTATGGGACAGGGAAGTTCTTC. The complete variable domain, with remaining parts taken from reference TRBV5-6 and TRBJ2-1, reads DAGVTQSPTHLIKTRGQQVTLRCSPKSGHDTVSWYQQALGQGPQFIFQYYEEEERQRGNFPDRFSGHQFPNYSSELNVNALLLGDSALYLCASSYGTGKFFGPGTRLTVL.

The chain is built from TRBV5-8 and TRBJ1-3; 7 bases line up with TRBD1. Germline CDR1 is SGHTS and CDR2 is YDEGEE. V dropped 5 bases and J dropped 3; count of bases not matched to a gene: 8. The CDR3 consists of 15 residues. The CDR3 sequence is CASSSGTDYGNTIYF. As DNA, the CDR3 is TGTGCCAGCAGTTCCGGGACAGATTATGGAAACACCATATATTTT.

This clone has just one count. The V gene is TRBV5-4, the J gene TRBJ1-4; D is uncertain. The CDR3 has 15 residues. Trimming removed 4 bases from V and 0 bases from J, with 10 bases in between. CDR1 is SGHNT, CDR2 YYREEE, per germline (reference sequence). This chain's CDR3 is CASSPGGATNEKLFF. The CDR3, as DNA: TGTGCCAGCAGCCCGGGAGGAGCAACTAATGAAAAACTGTTTTTT. Full variable domain (outside the CDR3, taken from reference TRBV5-4 and TRBJ1-4): ETGVTQSPTHLIKTRGQQVTLRCSSQSGHNTVSWYQQALGQGPQFIFQYYREEENGRGNFPPRFSGLQFPNYSSELNVNALELDDSALYLCASSPGGATNEKLFFGSGTQLSVL.

The chain employs TRBV7-9 and TRBJ1-1; D not resolved. This CDR3 region has 13 residues. V was shortened by 1 base and J by 11 bases, with 14 bases between the two germline ends. Germline V CDR1 and CDR2: SEHNR, FQNEAQ (reference sequence). CDR3 loop: CASSLVGAPLAFF. The CDR3 DNA is TGTGCCAGCAGCTTAGTGGGTGCCCCTTTGGCTTTCTTT.

The chain links TRBV2 to TRBJ2-7, with 9 bases fitting TRBD1. Per the germline V gene, CDR1 is SNHLY and CDR2 is FYNNEI. Germline trimming cut 7 bases from V and 2 bases from J; bases unmatched to any gene: 3. The length of the CDR3 is 13 residues. CDR3 protein: CASKRTGAYEQYF. The CDR3 region has the DNA TGTGCCAGCAAAAGGACAGGGGCCTACGAGCAGTACTTC.

This chain connects TRBV6-6 to TRBJ2-2, with 10 positions matching TRBD2. Germline V gene lookup returns CDR1 MNHNY and CDR2 SVGAGI (reference sequence). V lost 4 bases, J lost 4 bases, and 3 bases stayed unmatched. The CDR3 loop spans 15 amino acids. CDR3 in amino acids: CASSLLAGVTGELFF. Here the CDR3 DNA reads TGTGCCAGCAGTTTGCTAGCGGGGGTCACCGGGGAGCTGTTTTTT.

The chain employs TRBV19 and TRBJ2-1; TRBD2 matches 14 bases. The CDR3 runs to 18 residues. CDR1 LNHDA and CDR2 SQIVND come from the germline V gene (reference sequence). Trimming cost V 5 bases and J 5 bases; bases outside gene matches: 11. This CDR3 is CASSPGTSGGLIHNEQFF. The CDR3 DNA is TGTGCCAGTAGTCCAGGGACTAGCGGGGGCCTGATCCACAATGAGCAGTTCTTC. The whole variable domain, filled in from reference TRBV19 and TRBJ2-1, reads DGGITQSPKYLFRKEGQNVTLSCEQNLNHDAMYWYRQDPGQGLRLIYYSQIVNDFQKGDIAEGYSVSREKKESFPLTVTSAQKNPTAFYLCASSPGTSGGLIHNEQFFGPGTRLTVL.

The count of this clone is one. The genes are TRBV2 and TRBJ2-7, with 7 bases identical to TRBD2. The CDR3 has 15 amino acids. The germline V gene encodes CDR1 SNHLY and CDR2 FYNNEI. The J segment lost 3 bases and the V segment lost 5 bases, leaving 10 bases of the junction unmatched. The chain's CDR3 is CASSPTSDRSYEQYF. The CDR3 coding sequence is TGTGCCAGCAGTCCCACTAGCGACCGGAGCTACGAGCAGTACTTC.

The rearrangement links TRBV6-1 to TRBJ2-7, with D possibly being TRBD1 (7 bases). CDR1 and CDR2 (germline): MNHNS, SASEGT. The CDR3 sequence is 16 residues long. With 1 base removed from V and 6 bases from J, the gap between germline ends came to 19 bases. CDR3 in DNA: TGTGCCAGCAGTGAAGGGCAGGGGGGAGTATGGGGCGAGCAGTACTTC. Its protein product is CASSEGQGGVWGEQYF.

V and J are TRBV28 and TRBJ2-7; TRBD2 matches 12 bases. The CDR3 has 15 residues. CDR1 is MDHEN and CDR2 is SYDVKM in the germline V gene. The J segment lost 3 bases and the V segment lost 5 bases, leaving 5 bases of the junction unmatched. The CDR3 DNA sequence: TGTGCCAGCAGTAGCGGACTAGCGGGGTACTACGAGCAGTACTTC. This gives the protein CASSSGLAGYYEQYF.

This chain joins TRBV28 and TRBJ2-5; D possibly corresponds to TRBD1 (5 bases). Germline values: CDR1 MDHEN, CDR2 SYDVKM. CDR3 length equals 14 residues. V was trimmed by 6 bases and J by 2 bases, leaving 13 bases between them. The CDR3 reads CASSPPNRQETQYF. The CDR3 nucleotides are TGTGCCAGCAGCCCCCCCAACAGGCAAGAGACCCAGTACTTC.

In its sample, this clone was seen once. The gene calls are TRBV7-9 and TRBJ1-2; the D is unclear. Germline CDR1 reads SEHNR; CDR2 reads FQNEAQ (reference sequence). The CDR3 length is 16 residues. V lost 1 base and J 3 bases, leaving 15 bases between the germline ends. This chain's CDR3 is CASSLGRQGGYYGYTF. The CDR3 region has the DNA TGTGCCAGCAGCTTAGGGCGGCAAGGAGGATACTATGGCTACACCTTC.

The V and J genes are TRBV30 and TRBJ1-6; TRBD1 matches at 9 bases. The germline V gene has CDR1 GTSNPN and CDR2 SVGIG (reference sequence). V lost 1 base to trimming and J lost 9 bases; unmatched junction nucleotides: 1. The CDR3 covers 13 residues. DNA of the CDR3: TGTGCCTGGAGTGCGGACAGGGGTTCACCCCTCCACTTT. Amino acid sequence: CAWSADRGSPLHF.

This clone was counted ten times or more. V is TRBV19 and J is TRBJ1-2; 7 bases align to TRBD1. Trimming cost V 6 bases and J 4 bases; bases outside gene matches: 14. The germline V gene has CDR1 LNHDA and CDR2 SQIVND (reference sequence). The CDR3 sequence is 16 residues long. CDR3 nucleotide sequence: TGTGCCAGTAGCGAATTTAGCGGGGGACAGAGCTATGGCTACACCTTC. This encodes CASSEFSGGQSYGYTF.

This sequence joins TRBV9 and TRBJ2-3; D is perhaps TRBD2 (5 bases). Germline loops: CDR1 SGDLS, CDR2 YYNGEE. V lost 0 bases, J lost 0 bases, and 11 bases lay in between. The CDR3 extends over 16 amino acids. The CDR3, as DNA: TGTGCCAGCAGCGTAGGTGCGGGTATGAGCACAGATACGCAGTATTTT. It codes for CASSVGAGMSTDTQYF.

The CDR3 loop reads CASSVEYGGQGHTDTQYF. For the CDR3, the DNA is TGTGCCAGCAGCGTAGAGTATGGGGGGCAGGGGCACACAGATACGCAGTATTTT. The V and J genes are TRBV9 and TRBJ2-3; D assignment may be TRBD1 or TRBD2 (6 bases each). Trimming shortened V by 0 bases and J by 2 bases, and 19 bases separated the two germline ends. Germline values: CDR1 SGDLS, CDR2 YYNGEE. The CDR3 is made up of 18 amino acids.

The chain has TRBV7-9 and TRBJ1-1; TRBD1 matches 7 bases. V lost 5 bases and J lost 2; bases outside the gene matches: 5. The CDR3 is made up of 14 amino acids. Germline V lookup: CDR1 SEHNR, CDR2 FQNEAQ (reference sequence). This CDR3 reads CASSLGQTNTEAFF. Here the CDR3 DNA reads TGTGCCAGCAGCCTGGGACAGACAAACACTGAAGCTTTCTTT.

This rearrangement joins TRBV6-6 to TRBJ1-3; D perhaps matches TRBD1 (5 bases). V was shortened by 4 bases and J by 0 bases, with 10 bases between the two germline ends. The CDR3 is made up of 15 amino acids. The germline V gene has CDR1 MNHNY and CDR2 SVGAGI (reference sequence). The CDR3 DNA follows: TGTGCCAGCAGTTTGACAGCCAGCTCTGGAAACACCATATATTTT. Translating gives CASSLTASSGNTIYF.

This chain links TRBV5-1 with TRBJ1-1, with 9 bases identical to TRBD1. The CDR3 loop spans 15 amino acids. The ends lost 3 bases at V and 4 bases at J; junction bases unmatched: 7. Germline V lookup: CDR1 SGHRS, CDR2 YFSETQ. This chain's CDR3 is CASSSSGQGSTEAFF. The DNA for the CDR3 is TGCGCCAGCAGCTCTTCAGGACAGGGGAGCACTGAAGCTTTCTTT.